Listed here are 13 T cell receptor beta chains from one sample, sequenced in a study of OX40 agonist ivuxolimab in advanced cancers. The method was the immunoSEQ multiplex PCR assay. Here the immuneACCESS table is served through TCRdb, limited to in-frame sequences with V and J called. Missing clones are a known gap in these copies; in checked studies unresolved V genes cover under half, and the rest lacks a known reason. This sample lists about 45,000 clones; around 88% were detected once. The top ten constitute over 0.3% of the sample. The specimen was CD4+ or CD8+ T cells sorted from blood, collected in a trial of the OX40 agonist ivuxolimab. All receptors come from an adult with an advanced solid tumor such as melanoma, head and neck, liver or kidney cancer.

V and J are TRBV21-1 and TRBJ2-2; TRBD1 is the table's D call and was not checked against the DNA. TRBV21-1 is termed a pseudogene. The CDR3 contains 16 residues. In DNA form, the CDR3 reads TGTGCCAGCAGCAATTCCGGGACAGAGAACACCGGGGAGCTGTTTTTT. Amino acids: CASSNSGTENTGELFF.

V is TRBV7-2 and J is TRBJ2-5; 7 bases fit TRBD2. The CDR3 loop spans 14 amino acids. Germline trimming cut 4 bases from V and 5 bases from J; bases unmatched to any gene: 7. Per germline, CDR1 SGHTA and CDR2 FQGNSA. The DNA of the CDR3 is TGTGCCAGCAGCTCGCGCGGGGGAGGGGAGACCCAGTACTTC. This gives the protein CASSSRGGGETQYF.

The chain carries TRBV6-1 and TRBJ1-4, with D hard to call. There are 13 residues in the CDR3. Per the germline V gene, CDR1 is MNHNS and CDR2 is SASEGT. V lost 4 bases to trimming and J lost 7 bases, with 10 bases between them. CDR3 sequence: CASSVIIGEKLFF. DNA for the CDR3: TGTGCCAGCAGTGTCATTATCGGTGAAAAACTGTTTTTT.

This sequence joins TRBV7-8 and TRBJ1-1; no clear D. Trimming cost V 5 bases and J 2 bases, with 9 bases left between them. This CDR3 spans 13 amino acids. Germline V gives CDR1 SGHVS, CDR2 FQNEAQ. The CDR3 nucleotides are TGTGCCAGCAGCGCGGAGGGAAACACTGAAGCTTTCTTT. The encoded protein is CASSAEGNTEAFF. Using reference TRBV7-8 and TRBJ1-1 for the parts outside the CDR3, the full variable domain is GAGVSQSPRYKVAKRGQDVALRCDPISGHVSLFWYQQALGQGPEFLTYFQNEAQLDKSGLPSDRFFAERPEGSVSTLKIQRTQQEDSAVYLCASSAEGNTEAFFGQGTRLTVV.

J is TRBJ2-7 and V is TRBV7-9; D ambiguous. The CDR3 is made up of 13 amino acids. Trimming left V 8 bases short and J 5 bases short, with 16 bases between. The germline CDR1 and CDR2 sequences are SEHNR and FQNEAQ (reference sequence). The CDR3 nucleotides are TGTGCCAGCTCCCATAACGTCCCGGACGAGCAGTACTTC. Protein product: CASSHNVPDEQYF.

The chain carries TRBV6-6 and TRBJ2-7; no clear D. Deletions cut 0 bases from V and 5 bases from J, with 11 bases between. The CDR3 contains 14 residues. The germline gives CDR1 MNHNY, CDR2 SVGAGI (reference sequence). Written as DNA, the CDR3 is TGTGCCAGCAGTTACTCCGCGCAGTCGCACGAGCAGTACTTC. Translated, it gives CASSYSAQSHEQYF.

In its sample, this clone was seen once. The chain recombines TRBV7-9 with TRBJ1-2; perhaps TRBD1 as D (5 bases). The CDR3 spans 12 residues. V lost 0 bases, J lost 7 bases, and 6 bases lay in between. Germline V CDR1 and CDR2: SEHNR, FQNEAQ (reference sequence). As DNA, the CDR3 is TGTGCCAGCAGCTTAGCGCAGGGTGGCTACACCTTC. This sequence encodes CASSLAQGGYTF.

This chain connects TRBV2 to TRBJ2-2; D ambiguous. This CDR3 contains 12 residues. Germline values: CDR1 SNHLY, CDR2 FYNNEI. V lost 8 bases and J lost 6, with 10 bases in between. The CDR3 here is CASGSSAGELFF. The CDR3 bases are TGTGCCAGCGGATCATCGGCCGGGGAGCTGTTTTTT.

The V gene is TRBV7-9, the J gene TRBJ2-2; D is possibly TRBD1 (6 bases). Per the germline V gene, CDR1 is SEHNR and CDR2 is FQNEAQ (reference sequence). Trimming took off 6 bases at V and 4 bases at J, with 15 bases between the two ends. The CDR3 runs to 15 residues. CDR3 loop: CASSSRTEITGELFF. The CDR3 nucleotides read TGTGCCAGCAGTTCCAGGACAGAGATCACCGGGGAGCTGTTTTTT.

The chain carries TRBV28 and TRBJ1-2; 9 positions match TRBD1. The CDR3 loop spans 16 amino acids. J was trimmed by 4 bases and V by 5 bases; bases with no gene match: 11. In germline, CDR1 is MDHEN, CDR2 SYDVKM. CDR3 DNA: TGTGCCAGCAGTACGGGACAGGGAGGGATCGGCTATGGCTACACCTTC. This translates into CASSTGQGGIGYGYTF.

The chain recombines TRBV10-3 with TRBJ2-6; no definite D call. The CDR3 totals 15 residues. With 7 bases removed from V and 0 bases from J, the gap between germline ends came to 10 bases. The germline V gene encodes CDR1 ENHRY and CDR2 SYGVKD. In DNA, the CDR3 is TGTGCCATCATGCCCGTCAGCTCTGGGGCCAACGTCCTGACTTTC. This translates into CAIMPVSSGANVLTF.

The chain is built from TRBV11-2 and TRBJ2-5; 8 positions agree with TRBD1. Germline V gene data show CDR1 as SGHAT and CDR2 as FQNNGV. The CDR3 length is 14 residues. Trimming cost V 10 bases and J 2 bases; bases outside gene matches: 9. CDR3 residues: CATRTGPLQETQYF. As DNA, the CDR3 is TGTGCCACCCGGACAGGGCCCCTTCAAGAGACCCAGTACTTC.

The V call is TRBV7-9, the J call TRBJ2-7; the match to TRBD2 covers 13 bases. Per the germline V gene, CDR1 is SEHNR and CDR2 is FQNEAQ (reference sequence). V gave up 2 bases and J gave up 2 bases; unmatched junction bases: 3. The CDR3 runs 16 residues. Here the CDR3 DNA reads TGTGCCAGCAGCTTAACCGGGACTAGCGGGACCTACGAGCAGTACTTC. This codes for CASSLTGTSGTYEQYF. Filled out from reference TRBV7-9 and TRBJ2-7, the complete variable domain reads DTGVSQNPRHKITKRGQNVTFRCDPISEHNRLYWYRQTLGQGPEFLTYFQNEAQLEKSRLLSDRFSAERPKGSFSTLEIQRTEQGDSAMYLCASSLTGTSGTYEQYFGPGTRLTVT.